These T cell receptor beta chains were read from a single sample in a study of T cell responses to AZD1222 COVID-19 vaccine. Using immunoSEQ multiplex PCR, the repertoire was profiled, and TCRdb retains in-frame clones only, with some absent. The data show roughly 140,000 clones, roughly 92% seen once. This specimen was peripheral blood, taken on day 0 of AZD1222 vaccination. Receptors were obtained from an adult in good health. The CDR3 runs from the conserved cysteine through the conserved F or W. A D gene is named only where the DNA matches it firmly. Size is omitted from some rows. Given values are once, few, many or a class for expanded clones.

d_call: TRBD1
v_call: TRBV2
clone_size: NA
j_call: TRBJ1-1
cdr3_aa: CASSIQGAQGYTEAFF
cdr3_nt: TGTGCCAGCAGTATACAGGGGGCCCAAGGGTACACTGAAGCTTTCTTT

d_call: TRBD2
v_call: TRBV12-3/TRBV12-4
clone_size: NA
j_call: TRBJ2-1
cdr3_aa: CASRASGTYEQFF
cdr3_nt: TGTGCCAGCAGAGCTAGCGGGACGTATGAGCAGTTCTTC

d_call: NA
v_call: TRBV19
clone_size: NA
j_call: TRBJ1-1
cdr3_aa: CASSMGVKTEAFF
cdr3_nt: TGTGCCAGTAGTATGGGGGTGAAAACTGAAGCTTTCTTT

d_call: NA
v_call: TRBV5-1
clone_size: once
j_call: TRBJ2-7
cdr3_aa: CASSFGTSLMNYEQYF
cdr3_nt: TGCGCCAGCAGCTTCGGGACTTCCTTAATGAACTACGAGCAGTACTTC

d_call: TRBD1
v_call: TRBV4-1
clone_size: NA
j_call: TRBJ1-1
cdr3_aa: CASSHHTGEGTEAFF
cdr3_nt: TGCGCCAGCAGCCACCACACAGGGGAGGGCACTGAAGCTTTCTTT

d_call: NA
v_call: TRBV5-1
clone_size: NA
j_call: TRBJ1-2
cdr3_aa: CASSLGQGHYGYTF
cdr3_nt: TGCGCCAGCAGCCTGGGCCAGGGACACTATGGCTACACCTTC

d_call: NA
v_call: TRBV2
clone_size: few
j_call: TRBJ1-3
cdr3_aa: CASSAGNTIYF
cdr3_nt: TGTGCCAGCTCAGCCGGAAACACCATATATTTT

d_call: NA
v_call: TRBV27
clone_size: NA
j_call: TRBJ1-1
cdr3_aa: CASSFLLNTEAFF
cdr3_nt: TGTGCCAGCAGTTTTCTGTTGAACACTGAAGCTTTCTTT

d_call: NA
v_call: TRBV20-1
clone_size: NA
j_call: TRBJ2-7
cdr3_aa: CSASAARRGGEQYF
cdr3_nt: TGCAGTGCTAGTGCCGCCAGACGCGGAGGCGAGCAGTACTTC

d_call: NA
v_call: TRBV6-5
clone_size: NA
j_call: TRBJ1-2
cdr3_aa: CASSYSGGSTNYGYTF
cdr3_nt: TGTGCCAGCAGTTACTCGGGGGGGTCTACTAACTATGGCTACACCTTC

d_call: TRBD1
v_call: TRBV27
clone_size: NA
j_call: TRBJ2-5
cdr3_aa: CASRQTGGEETQYF
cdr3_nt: TGTGCCAGCAGACAGACAGGGGGCGAAGAGACCCAGTACTTC

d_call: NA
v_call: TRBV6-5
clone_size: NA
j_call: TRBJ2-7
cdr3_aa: CASSYRASTGLYEQYF
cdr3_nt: TGTGCCAGCAGTTATCGGGCCTCGACAGGCCTGTACGAGCAGTACTTC

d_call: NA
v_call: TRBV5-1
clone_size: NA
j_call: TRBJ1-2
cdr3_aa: CASSRGRGYGYTF
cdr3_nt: TGCGCCAGCAGCAGGGGCCGCGGTTATGGCTACACCTTC

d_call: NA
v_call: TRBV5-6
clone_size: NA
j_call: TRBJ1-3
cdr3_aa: CASSRGGYGNTIYF
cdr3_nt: TGTGCCAGCAGCCGGGGGGGCTACGGAAACACCATATATTTT

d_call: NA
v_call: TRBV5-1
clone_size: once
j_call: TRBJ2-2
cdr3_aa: CASSLDPYRGGTGELFF
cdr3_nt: TGCGCCAGCAGCTTGGACCCTTACAGGGGAGGGACCGGGGAGCTGTTTTTT

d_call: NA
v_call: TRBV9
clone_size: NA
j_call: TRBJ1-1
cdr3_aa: CASSVAPPGGGLTEAFF
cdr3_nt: TGTGCCAGCAGCGTAGCTCCCCCGGGGGGAGGGTTGACTGAAGCTTTCTTT

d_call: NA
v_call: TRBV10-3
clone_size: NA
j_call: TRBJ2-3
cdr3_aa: CAISDSTDTQYF
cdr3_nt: TGTGCCATCAGTGACAGCACAGATACGCAGTATTTT

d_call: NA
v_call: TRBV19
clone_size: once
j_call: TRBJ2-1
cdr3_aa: CASSPDWNEQFF
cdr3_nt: TGTGCCAGTAGTCCAGACTGGAATGAGCAGTTCTTC

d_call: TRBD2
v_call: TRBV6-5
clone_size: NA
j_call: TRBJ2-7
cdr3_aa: CASTAGLAASYEQYF
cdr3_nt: TGTGCCTCCACCGCAGGACTAGCGGCCTCCTACGAGCAGTACTTC

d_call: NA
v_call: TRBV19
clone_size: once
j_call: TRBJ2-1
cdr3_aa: CASSIVRDVNEQFF
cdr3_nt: TGTGCCAGTAGTATAGTTAGGGACGTCAATGAGCAGTTCTTC

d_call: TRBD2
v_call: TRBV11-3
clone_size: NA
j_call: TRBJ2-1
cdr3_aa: CASSLWGTSAHNEQFF
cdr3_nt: TGTGCCAGCAGCTTATGGGGGACTAGCGCTCACAATGAGCAGTTCTTC

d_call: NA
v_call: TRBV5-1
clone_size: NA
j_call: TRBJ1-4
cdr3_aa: CASSPLSGSTNEKLFF
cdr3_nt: TGCGCCAGCAGCCCCCTGTCAGGATCAACTAATGAAAAACTGTTTTTT

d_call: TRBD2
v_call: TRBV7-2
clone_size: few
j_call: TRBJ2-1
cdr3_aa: CASSQGLGSNNEQFF
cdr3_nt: TGTGCCAGCAGCCAAGGACTAGGGAGTAACAATGAGCAGTTCTTC

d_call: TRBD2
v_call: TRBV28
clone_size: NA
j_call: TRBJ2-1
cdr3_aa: CASTLLAETYEQFF
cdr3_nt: TGTGCCAGCACCCTCCTAGCGGAGACCTATGAGCAGTTCTTC

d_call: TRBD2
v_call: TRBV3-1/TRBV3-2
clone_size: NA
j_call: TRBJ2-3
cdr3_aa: CASSLGLAGLDTQYF
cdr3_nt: TGTGCCAGCAGCCTTGGACTAGCGGGATTAGATACGCAGTATTTT

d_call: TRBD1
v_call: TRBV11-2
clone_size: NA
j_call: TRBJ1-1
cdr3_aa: CASSLPRDRVTEAFF
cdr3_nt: TGTGCCAGCAGCCTTCCACGGGACAGGGTCACTGAAGCTTTCTTT

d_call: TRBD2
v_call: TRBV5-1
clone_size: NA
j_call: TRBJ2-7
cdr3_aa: CASSLASGIIYEQYF
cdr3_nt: TGCGCCAGCAGCTTGGCCAGCGGGATAATCTACGAGCAGTACTTC

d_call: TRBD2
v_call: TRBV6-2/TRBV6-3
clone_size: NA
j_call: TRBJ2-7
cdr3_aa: CASSFGLAGVSYEQYF
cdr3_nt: TGTGCCAGCAGCTTTGGACTAGCGGGAGTCTCCTACGAGCAGTACTTC

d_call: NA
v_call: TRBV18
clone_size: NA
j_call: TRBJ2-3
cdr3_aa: CASSPRRDDTDTQYF
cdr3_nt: TGTGCCAGCTCACCACGGCGGGACGACACAGATACGCAGTATTTT

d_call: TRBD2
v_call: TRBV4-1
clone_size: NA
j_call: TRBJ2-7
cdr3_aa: CASSQATSGTYEQYF
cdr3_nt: TGCGCCAGCAGCCAAGCAACTAGCGGGACCTACGAGCAGTACTTC

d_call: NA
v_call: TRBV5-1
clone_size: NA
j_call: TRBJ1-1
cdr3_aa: CASSLANREVTEAFF
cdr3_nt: TGCGCCAGCAGCTTGGCCAACAGGGAGGTCACTGAAGCTTTCTTT

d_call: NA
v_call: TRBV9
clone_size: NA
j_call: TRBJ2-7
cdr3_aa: CASSPHSPIAEQYF
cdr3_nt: TGTGCCAGCAGCCCACATAGCCCTATCGCCGAGCAGTACTTC

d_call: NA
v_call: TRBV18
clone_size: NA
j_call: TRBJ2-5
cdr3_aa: CASSPPLGMGETQYF
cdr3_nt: TGTGCCAGCTCACCACCGTTAGGGATGGGAGAGACCCAGTACTTC

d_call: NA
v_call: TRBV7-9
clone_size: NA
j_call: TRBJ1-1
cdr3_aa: CASSLVIGEVPEAFF
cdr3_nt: TGTGCCAGCAGCTTAGTAATAGGGGAGGTCCCTGAAGCTTTCTTT

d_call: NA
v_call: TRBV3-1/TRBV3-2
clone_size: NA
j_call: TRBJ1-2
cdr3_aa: CASSYLLGGEGGGYTF
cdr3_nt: TGTGCCAGCAGCTACTTACTCGGGGGCGAGGGTGGTGGCTACACCTTC

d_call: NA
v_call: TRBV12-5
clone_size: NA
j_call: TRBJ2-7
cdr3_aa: CASGLVLRQGGPDEQYF
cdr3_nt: TGTGCTAGTGGTTTGGTACTGCGGCAGGGTGGTCCTGACGAGCAGTACTTC

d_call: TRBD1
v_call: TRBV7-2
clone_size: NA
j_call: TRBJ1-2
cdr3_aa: CASSSQTTGGKGYTF
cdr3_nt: TGTGCCAGCAGCTCGCAAACGACAGGGGGCAAGGGCTACACCTTC

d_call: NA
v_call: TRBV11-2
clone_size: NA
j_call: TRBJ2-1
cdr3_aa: CASRNTRQDSSYNEQFF
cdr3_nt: TGTGCCAGCAGGAATACACGACAGGACAGCTCCTACAATGAGCAGTTCTTC

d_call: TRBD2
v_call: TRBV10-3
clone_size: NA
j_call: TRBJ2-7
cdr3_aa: CAISGSGLAGGFAYEQYF
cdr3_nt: TGTGCCATCAGTGGGAGTGGACTAGCGGGAGGGTTTGCCTACGAGCAGTACTTC

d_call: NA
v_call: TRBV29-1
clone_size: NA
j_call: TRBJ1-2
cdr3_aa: CSAVDRGRYGYTF
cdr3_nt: TGCAGCGCAGTAGATAGAGGCCGCTATGGCTACACCTTC